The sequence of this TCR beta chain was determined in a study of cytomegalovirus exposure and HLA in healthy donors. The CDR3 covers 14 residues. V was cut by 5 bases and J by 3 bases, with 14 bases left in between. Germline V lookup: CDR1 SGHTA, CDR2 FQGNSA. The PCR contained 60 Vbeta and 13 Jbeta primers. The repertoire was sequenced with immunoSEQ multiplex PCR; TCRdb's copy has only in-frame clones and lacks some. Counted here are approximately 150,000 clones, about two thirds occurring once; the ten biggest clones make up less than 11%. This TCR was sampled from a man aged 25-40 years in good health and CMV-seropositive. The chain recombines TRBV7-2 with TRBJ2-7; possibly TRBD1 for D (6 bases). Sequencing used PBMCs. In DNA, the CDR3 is TGTGCCAGCAGCCCGTGGTCAGGGGTCTACGAGCAGTACTTC. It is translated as CASSPWSGVYEQYF.